Detailed here is one TCR beta chain. CDR1 is MDHEN and CDR2 is SYDVKM in the germline V gene. This CDR3 has 14 amino acids. Trimming cost V 7 bases and J 2 bases, with 14 bases left between them. This sample is drawn from a study of OX40 agonist ivuxolimab in advanced cancers. Produced via immunoSEQ multiplex PCR; TCRdb's table is partial and in-frame only. The sample carries around 38,000 clones, approximately 81% recorded once. V gene TRBV28 combines with J gene TRBJ2-5; maybe TRBD1 (6 bases). The sample consisted of CD4+ or CD8+ T cells sorted from blood, taken in a trial of the OX40 agonist ivuxolimab. This clonotype originated in an adult with an advanced solid tumor such as melanoma, head and neck, liver or kidney cancer. CDR3 DNA sequence: TGTGCCAGCAAGGAGATGCAGGGGCAAGAGACCCAGTACTTC. Protein: CASKEMQGQETQYF.